A single sample gave rise to the 2 T cell receptor beta chains below, sequenced in a study of CD8 T cells in ankylosing spondylitis. TCRdb processed the 5' RACE reads anew with MiXCR; each CDR3 protein has one entry. The data hold about 260,000 distinct CDR3 sequences, with about 20% observed a single time. The sequenced material came from blood, either unsorted or a sorted T cell fraction (not recorded which). These receptors were collected from a male donor with ankylosing spondylitis or in good health (not recorded which).

The table lists this clonotype with a few counts. The rearrangement links TRBV29-1 to TRBJ2-2; the D gene is possibly TRBD2 (5 bases). Germline CDR1 SQVTM, CDR2 ANQGSEA. The V and J ends lost 6 bases and 4 bases respectively, with 12 bases between them. This CDR3 has 13 residues. As DNA, the CDR3 is TGCAGCGTGCCCGAGGGTAGCACCGGGGAGCTGTTTTTT. It yields the protein CSVPEGSTGELFF.

This clonotype has a handful of counts. The genes are TRBV5-1 and TRBJ2-1; TRBD2 matches at 7 bases. The CDR3 is made up of 17 amino acids. V trimming: 4 bases; J trimming: 0 bases; junction bases outside the gene matches: 10. Germline V lookup: CDR1 SGHRS, CDR2 YFSETQ. The CDR3 DNA reads as TGCGCCAGCAGCGACCGCCTAGCGGCCCGCTCCTACAATGAGCAGTTCTTC. Amino acids: CASSDRLAARSYNEQFF. Full variable domain (outside the CDR3, taken from reference TRBV5-1 and TRBJ2-1): KAGVTQTPRYLIKTRGQQVTLSCSPISGHRSVSWYQQTPGQGLQFLFEYFSETQRNKGNFPGRFSGRQFSNSRSEMNVSTLELGDSALYLCASSDRLAARSYNEQFFGPGTRLTVL.